This record looks at one T cell receptor beta chain sequence and its context. The entry originates in a study of identical twins. Per germline, CDR1 MNHNS and CDR2 SASEGT. V trimming: 4 bases; J trimming: 9 bases; junction bases outside the gene matches: 0. CDR3 size: 13 residues. TCRdb used MiXCR to reprocess the 5' RACE reads, holding one entry per CDR3 protein. Among 420,000 or so distinct CDR3 sequences listed, about 18% were seen once. The receptor was isolated from a man aged 50-60 years in good health. The chain couples TRBV6-1 to TRBJ1-6; TRBD1 agrees at 10 bases. Material: naive T cells sorted from blood. CDR3 bases: TGTGCCAGCAGTGGGGACAGGGGTTCACCCCTCCACTTT. This sequence encodes CASSGDRGSPLHF.